This TCR beta chain was identified in a study of blood T cell repertoires in COVID-19 (TCRdb year 2020). Study-level background: Collaborator samples came from the United States, Italy and Spain and covered acute and convalescent phases of COVID-19. The material from the prospective study consisted of cDNA or gDNA derived from T cells, B-cell-depleted T cells, or PBMCs. Deeply sampled blood TCRbeta repertoires from subjects exposed to, actively infected with, or recovered from COVID-19 were included in the dataset. The repertoires were released in a freely available public database intended as a resource for research on the immune response to SARS-CoV-2. Samples came from the ongoing ImmuneRACE study (first 160 participants) plus 1,254 subjects from 6 global collaborators. Sample metadata almost always included a de-identified subject ID, COVID-19 status, age in years and sex. Where available, HLA class I and class II types were obtained from metadata supplied by the sample provider rather than from assay-based typing. The study at large found these results: How much clinical and demographic metadata was included differed by source and by participant, and the metadata was provided uncurated.

TCRbeta CDR3 regions were amplified from genomic DNA by means of the immunoSEQ Assay, a bias-controlled multiplex PCR. As for the authors' bioinformatics: The number of nucleated cells in each sample was estimated from the amplification of reference gene primers within the assay. To quantify the absolute abundance of each unique TCRbeta CDR3 rearrangement, sequence reads were collapsed and filtered. For each sample, productive Simpson clonality was calculated by taking the square root of Simpson's diversity index across productive rearrangements. In TCRdb, the immuneACCESS table is reduced to in-frame sequences with V and J assigned. These tables do not hold every clone; where another copy was compared, an unresolved V gene accounts for under half, and the others remain unexplained. V, J and clone size were drawn from that table, and D and trimming were deduced from the DNA. In all, the sample holds 100,000 to 150,000 clones, and approximately 82% of those were seen once. Jointly, the top ten make up 3.5% to 4% of the sample.

Whole blood was collected in K2EDTA tubes by collaborating institutions according to the institutions' own protocols. For TCRbeta analysis, collaborators shipped samples in one of three forms: frozen whole blood, isolated PBMCs, or DNA extracted from either of those sample types. V is shortened by 2 bases, J by 8 bases, and the region joining them spans 12 bases. Its CDR3 holds 13 amino acids, cysteine through phenylalanine. Only the CDR3 region is kept as DNA, spanning 39 bases read in frame from base 1. CDR1 is given as MNHEY and CDR2 as SVGAGI, both from the germline V gene. In regard to this clone: What this receptor recognizes is not known. No much larger clone exists at a distance of one base, and base qualities are not known.

The sequence links TRBV6-5 to TRBJ1-2; the D gene identity is not certain. Specimen: peripheral blood. The clonotype comes from a woman aged 45-59 years with acute or convalescent COVID-19. The CDR3 reads CASSYGGELGYTF. Here is the DNA: TGTGCCAGCAGTTACGGTGGGGAGTTAGGCTACACCTTC.